This T cell receptor beta chain was recorded in a study of cytomegalovirus exposure and HLA in healthy donors. About the research overall: The early release's HLA-typed donors yielded about 85 million unique TCRs. Study conclusions and caveats: The study listed under 200 cytomegalovirus-associated TCR beta chains. Reported results showed that the classifier diagnosed cytomegalovirus status with high specificity and sensitivity.

With 60 Vbeta and 13 Jbeta primers, the PCR was carried out. Produced via immunoSEQ multiplex PCR; TCRdb's table is partial and in-frame only. In the table there are about 150,000 clones, roughly three quarters of which are singletons. Germline V lookup: CDR1 SQVTM, CDR2 ANQGSEA. The CDR3 has 12 amino acids. Trimming shortened V by 6 bases and J by 4 bases, and 12 bases separated the two germline ends. Of note for this clone: Its antigen is undetermined.

This sequence originates from a woman aged 40 to 50 in good health and CMV-seronegative. The chain combines TRBV29-1 with TRBJ2-5; the D gene is possibly TRBD2 (5 bases). The material sequenced was PBMCs. DNA for the CDR3: TGCAGCGTAATCCGGACTGGAGAGACCCAGTACTTC. Protein: CSVIRTGETQYF.